This TCR beta chain came from a study of T cells in Graves' hyperthyroidism and ophthalmopathy (dated by TCRdb to about 2019). At the level of the whole study: Peripheral blood samples were taken at initial diagnosis, before any treatment was given. To identify distinguishing TCR V-J signatures, a discovery cohort of 90 to 100 patients was used, comprising 43 with Graves' ophthalmopathy and 55 to 65 with stable Graves' hyperthyroidism. An independent validation cohort of under 20 hyperthyroidism patients and about 15 patients who later progressed to ophthalmopathy tested prospective prediction of ophthalmopathy. The 95 to 100 discovery patients were divided at random into training and test sets in a 7:3 ratio. In addition, the study compared T-cell repertoires in thyroid tissue and in blood from five or six Graves' hyperthyroidism patients. Following sampling, methimazole starting at 30 mg daily was given to hyperthyroidism patients, and high-dose intravenous methylprednisolone was given to ophthalmopathy patients. The paper describes TCR Vbeta CDR3 sequencing of 120 to 150 peripheral blood samples, made up of some 40 ophthalmopathy patients, roughly 75 hyperthyroidism patients and roughly 17 progressor patients.

Comment on this clonotype: No cognate antigen has been identified for it. No clone much larger than this one lies a single base away; base qualities are absent.

The TCR beta CDR3 regions were amplified from the RNA transcripts. For the first round of RT-PCR on the TCR CDR3, the HTBI primer set was used together with the Qiagen OneStep RT-PCR kit. Libraries were constructed in a second round of multiplex PCR, after which size selection and purification were performed. Paired-end sequencing of the libraries was performed with 100 bp reads on an Illumina HiSeq2000. The source study handled its data this way. SOAPnuke was used to process the raw data, with reads discarded if the reads contained adapters or uncalled bases, had a mean Phred below 15, or lacked an exact constant-primer or identifier match. High-quality paired reads were merged using COPE v1.2.5, and each unique nucleotide sequence was defined as a clonotype. Clonotypes were aligned to IMGT TRBV, TRBD and TRBJ reference segments using MiTCR v1.1. Only V-J combinations with frequency above 0.0001, covering approximately 99% of repertoires, were analysed. A TCS score was defined as the ratio of F50 (clonal expansion) to E x V (chaos), with BLOSUM62-based TCRdist applied between CDR3 peptides within each V-J. Welch's t-statistics and random forest reduced around 510 V-J features to fewer than 15, which were used in a naive Bayes classifier (R e1071). Using fastp at Q25 and MiXCR, TCRdb reprocessed the public reads and kept productive beta chains. Rows merge per CDR3 protein into single entries with the most common DNA and genes. TCRdb, not the authors, supplied the V and J calls. Here the sample has fewer than 350,000 distinct CDR3 sequences; 18% occur a single time. Roughly 49% of the sample is held by the ten biggest clonotypes.

From the cysteine up to the phenylalanine, the CDR3 has a length of 14 residues. The kept DNA is CDR3 alone, 42 bases in frame from the first base. Based on the germline V gene, the CDR1 and CDR2 sequences are SGHTA and FQGTGA. The junction shows trimming of 2 bases on V and 6 bases on J, and the gene matches do not reach 4 bases of it. Graves' hyperthyroidism was defined as stable when no progression to ophthalmopathy occurred over 18 months of follow-up. The hyperthyroidism patients were between 18 and 65 years old and newly diagnosed, with a disease duration of less than 2 months. Any patient with an uncontrolled infection, another autoimmune disease, pregnancy or lactation was excluded. Diagnoses relied on clinical symptoms, serum thyroxine and TRAb, thyroid ultrasound and orbital computed tomography. PBMCs were separated from approximately 9.9 ml of fresh peripheral blood using Ficoll-Paque density gradient centrifugation. Trizol reagent was used to extract total RNA, and RNA quality was then checked on an Agilent 2100 Bioanalyzer.

Results and caveats for the whole study, not just this receptor: A 13 V-J signature model separated ophthalmopathy from stable hyperthyroidism, with about 88% sensitivity and 81% to 82% specificity in cross-validation and 80%/75% in testing. Most expanded thyroid clonotypes (frequency above 0.001) were also detected in blood, suggesting blood repertoires may reflect thyroid immune responses. Sample size was not statistically predetermined, and investigators were not blinded to group allocation. In validation, the model predicted progression to ophthalmopathy with approximately 70% sensitivity and less than 75% specificity, a median of around six months before onset.

The chain was built from TRBV7-3 and TRBJ1-1, with 9 central nucleotides matching TRBD1. The specimen sequenced was blood. The clonotype was recovered from a woman between 45 and 65 years old with Graves' hyperthyroidism. CDR3 region: CASSLGGQGPEAFF. The DNA sequence follows: TGTGCCAGCAGCTTAGGGGGACAGGGACCTGAAGCTTTCTTT.